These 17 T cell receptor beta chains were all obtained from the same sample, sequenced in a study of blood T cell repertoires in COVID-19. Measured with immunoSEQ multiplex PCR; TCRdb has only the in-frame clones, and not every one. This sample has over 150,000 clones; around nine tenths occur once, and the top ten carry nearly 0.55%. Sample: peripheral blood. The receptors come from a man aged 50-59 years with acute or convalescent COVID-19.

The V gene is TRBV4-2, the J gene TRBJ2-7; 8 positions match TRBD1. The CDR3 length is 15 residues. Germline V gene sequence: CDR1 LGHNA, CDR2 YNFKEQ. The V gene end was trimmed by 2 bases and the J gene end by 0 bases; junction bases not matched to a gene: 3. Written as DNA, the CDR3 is TGTGCCAGCAGCCAACCGGGACAGGTCTCCTACGAGCAGTACTTC. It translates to CASSQPGQVSYEQYF.

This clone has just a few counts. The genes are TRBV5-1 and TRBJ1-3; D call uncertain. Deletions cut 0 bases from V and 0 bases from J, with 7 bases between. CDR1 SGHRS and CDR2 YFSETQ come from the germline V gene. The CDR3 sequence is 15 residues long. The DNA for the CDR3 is TGCGCCAGCAGCTTGGATCGGGGCTCTGGAAACACCATATATTTT. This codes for CASSLDRGSGNTIYF. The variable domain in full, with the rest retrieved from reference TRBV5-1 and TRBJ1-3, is KAGVTQTPRYLIKTRGQQVTLSCSPISGHRSVSWYQQTPGQGLQFLFEYFSETQRNKGNFPGRFSGRQFSNSRSEMNVSTLELGDSALYLCASSLDRGSGNTIYFGEGSWLTVV.

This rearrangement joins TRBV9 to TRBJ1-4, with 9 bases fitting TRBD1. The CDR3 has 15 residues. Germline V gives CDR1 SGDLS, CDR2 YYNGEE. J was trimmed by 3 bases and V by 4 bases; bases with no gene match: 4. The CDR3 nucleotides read TGTGCCAGCAGCATCGGGACAGGGCCTAATGAAAAACTGTTTTTT. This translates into CASSIGTGPNEKLFF. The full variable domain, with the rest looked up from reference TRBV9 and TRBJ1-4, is DSGVTQTPKHLITATGQRVTLRCSPRSGDLSVYWYQQSLDQGLQFLIQYYNGEERAKGNILERFSAQQFPDLHSELNLSSLELGDSALYFCASSIGTGPNEKLFFGSGTQLSVL.

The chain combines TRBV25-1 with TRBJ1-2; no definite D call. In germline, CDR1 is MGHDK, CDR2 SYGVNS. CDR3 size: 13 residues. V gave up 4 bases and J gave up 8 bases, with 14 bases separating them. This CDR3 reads CASSGNFRGGYTF. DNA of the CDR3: TGTGCCAGCAGTGGAAATTTCCGTGGCGGCTACACCTTC.

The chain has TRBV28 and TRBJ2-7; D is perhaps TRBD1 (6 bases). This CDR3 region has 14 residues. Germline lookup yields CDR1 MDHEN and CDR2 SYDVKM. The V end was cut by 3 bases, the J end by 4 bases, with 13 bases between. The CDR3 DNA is TGTGCCAGCAGTTTGGGGGCCAACTTTTACGAGCAGTACGTC. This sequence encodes CASSLGANFYEQYV.

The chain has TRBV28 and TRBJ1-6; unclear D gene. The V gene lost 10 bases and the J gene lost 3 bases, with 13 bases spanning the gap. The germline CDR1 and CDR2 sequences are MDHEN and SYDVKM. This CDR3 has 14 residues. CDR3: CATGGSIYNSPLHF. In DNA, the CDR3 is TGTGCCACAGGTGGAAGCATCTATAATTCACCCCTCCACTTT.

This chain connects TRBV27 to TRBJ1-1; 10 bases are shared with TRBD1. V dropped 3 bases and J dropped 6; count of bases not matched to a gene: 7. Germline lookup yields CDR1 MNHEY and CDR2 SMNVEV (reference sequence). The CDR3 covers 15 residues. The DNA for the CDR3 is TGTGCCAGCAGTTTGCTGGGACAGGGGAGCTCTGAAGCTTTCTTT. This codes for CASSLLGQGSSEAFF.

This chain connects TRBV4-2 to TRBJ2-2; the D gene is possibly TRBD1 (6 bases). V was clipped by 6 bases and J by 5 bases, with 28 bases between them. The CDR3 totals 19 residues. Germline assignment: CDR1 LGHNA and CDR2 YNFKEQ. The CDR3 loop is CASSQRSLVVGAGTGELFF. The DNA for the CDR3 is TGTGCCAGCAGTCAAAGATCACTGGTTGTGGGGGCCGGGACCGGGGAGCTGTTTTTT.

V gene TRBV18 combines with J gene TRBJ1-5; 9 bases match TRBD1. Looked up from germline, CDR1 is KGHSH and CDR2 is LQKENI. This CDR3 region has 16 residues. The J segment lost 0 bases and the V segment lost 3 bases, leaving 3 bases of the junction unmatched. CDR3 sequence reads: CASSPGQGNSNQPQHF. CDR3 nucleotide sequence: TGTGCCAGCTCACCGGGACAGGGAAATAGCAATCAGCCCCAGCATTTT.

The CDR3: CASSRGQGADTQYF. The CDR3 DNA is TGTGCCAGCAGCCGGGGGCAGGGGGCTGATACGCAGTATTTT. The chain carries TRBV7-2 and TRBJ2-3; 8 bases align to TRBD1. The V gene's germline CDR1 is SGHTA and CDR2 FQGNSA. V shed 5 bases and J 6 bases; nucleotides not matched to a gene: 7. The CDR3 consists of 14 residues. Full variable domain (outside the CDR3, taken from reference TRBV7-2 and TRBJ2-3): GAGVSQSPSNKVTEKGKDVELRCDPISGHTALYWYRQSLGQGLEFLIYFQGNSAPDKSGLPSDRFSAERTGGSVSTLTIQRTQQEDSAVYLCASSRGQGADTQYFGPGTRLTVL.

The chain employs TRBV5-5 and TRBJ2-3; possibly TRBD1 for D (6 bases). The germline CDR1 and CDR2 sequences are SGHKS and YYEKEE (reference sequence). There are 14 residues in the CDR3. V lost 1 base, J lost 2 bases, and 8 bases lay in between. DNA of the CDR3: TGTGCCAGCAGCTTGCAGGGGACCACAGATACGCAGTATTTT. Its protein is CASSLQGTTDTQYF.

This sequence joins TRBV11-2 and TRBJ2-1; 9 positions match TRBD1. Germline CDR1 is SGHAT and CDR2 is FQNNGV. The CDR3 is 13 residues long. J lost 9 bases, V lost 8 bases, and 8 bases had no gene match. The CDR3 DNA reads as TGTGCCAGCGGGCGGACAGGGGAAGGTGAGCAGTTCTTC. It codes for CASGRTGEGEQFF.

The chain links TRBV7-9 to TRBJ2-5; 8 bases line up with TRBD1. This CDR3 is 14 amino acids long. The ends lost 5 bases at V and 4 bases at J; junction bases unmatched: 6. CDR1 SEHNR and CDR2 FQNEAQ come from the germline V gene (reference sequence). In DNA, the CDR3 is TGTGCCAGCAGCGCGACAGGGGCGAGAGAGACCCAGTACTTC. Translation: CASSATGARETQYF. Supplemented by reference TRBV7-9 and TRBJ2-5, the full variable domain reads DTGVSQNPRHKITKRGQNVTFRCDPISEHNRLYWYRQTLGQGPEFLTYFQNEAQLEKSRLLSDRFSAERPKGSFSTLEIQRTEQGDSAMYLCASSATGARETQYFGPGTRLLVL.

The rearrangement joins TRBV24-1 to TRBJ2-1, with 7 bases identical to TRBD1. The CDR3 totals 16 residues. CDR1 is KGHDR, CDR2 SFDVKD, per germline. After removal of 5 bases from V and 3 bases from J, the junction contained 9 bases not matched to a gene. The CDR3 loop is CATSGAGTEGYNEQFF. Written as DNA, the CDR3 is TGTGCCACCAGTGGCGCCGGGACAGAAGGCTACAATGAGCAGTTCTTC.

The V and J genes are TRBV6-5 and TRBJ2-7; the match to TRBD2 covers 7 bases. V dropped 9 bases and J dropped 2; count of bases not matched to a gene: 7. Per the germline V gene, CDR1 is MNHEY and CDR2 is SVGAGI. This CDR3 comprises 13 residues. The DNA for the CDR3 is TGTGCCAGATCCACTAGCGTAACCTACGAGCAGTACGTC. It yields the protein CARSTSVTYEQYV.

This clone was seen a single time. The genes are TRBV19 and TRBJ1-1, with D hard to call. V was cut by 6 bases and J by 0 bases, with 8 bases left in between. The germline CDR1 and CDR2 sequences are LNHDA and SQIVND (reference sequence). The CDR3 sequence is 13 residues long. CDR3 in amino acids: CASRTKMNTEAFF. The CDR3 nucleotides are TGTGCCAGTAGAACAAAGATGAACACTGAAGCTTTCTTT. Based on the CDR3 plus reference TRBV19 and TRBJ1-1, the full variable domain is DGGITQSPKYLFRKEGQNVTLSCEQNLNHDAMYWYRQDPGQGLRLIYYSQIVNDFQKGDIAEGYSVSREKKESFPLTVTSAQKNPTAFYLCASRTKMNTEAFFGQGTRLTVV.

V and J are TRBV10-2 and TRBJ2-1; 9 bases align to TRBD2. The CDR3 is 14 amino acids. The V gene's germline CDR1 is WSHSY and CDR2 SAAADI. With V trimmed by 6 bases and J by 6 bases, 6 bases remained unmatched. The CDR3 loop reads CASRRLADSNEQFF. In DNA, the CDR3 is TGCGCCAGCAGGCGACTAGCGGACAGCAATGAGCAGTTCTTC.